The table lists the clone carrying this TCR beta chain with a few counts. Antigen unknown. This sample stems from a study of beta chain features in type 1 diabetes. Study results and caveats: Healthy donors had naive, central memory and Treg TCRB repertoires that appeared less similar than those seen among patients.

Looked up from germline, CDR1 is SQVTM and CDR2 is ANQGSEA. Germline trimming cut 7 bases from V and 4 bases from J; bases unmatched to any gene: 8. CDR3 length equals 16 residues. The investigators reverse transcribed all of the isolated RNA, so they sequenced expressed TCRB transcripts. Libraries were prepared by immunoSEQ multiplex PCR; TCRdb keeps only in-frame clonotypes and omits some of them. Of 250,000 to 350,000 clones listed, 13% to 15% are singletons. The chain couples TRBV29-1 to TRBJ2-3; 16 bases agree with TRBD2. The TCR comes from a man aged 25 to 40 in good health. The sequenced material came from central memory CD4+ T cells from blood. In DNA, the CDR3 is TGCAGCGCACCGGGACTAGCGGGAGGGCCGTCAGATACGCAGTATTTT. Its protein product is CSAPGLAGGPSDTQYF.